A single sample gave rise to the 26 T cell receptor beta chains below, sequenced in a study of breast tumors, draining lymph nodes, adjacent tissues. MiXCR, applied by TCRdb to the multiplex PCR reads, yields one record per CDR3 protein. This table holds 20,000 to 25,000 distinct CDR3 sequences, roughly 30% found once. Sequenced: breast tumor tissue. These receptors were obtained from a female donor with breast cancer. Some clones in this sample may be carry-over from other donors' samples.

The V gene is TRBV6-1, the J gene TRBJ1-6; D is possibly TRBD1 (5 bases). The CDR3 is made up of 16 amino acids. V shed 6 bases and J shed 4 bases, with 16 bases lying between them. Germline CDR1 MNHNS, CDR2 SASEGT. The CDR3 here is CASRGGLGGYNSPLHF. The CDR3 region has the DNA TGTGCCAGCAGGGGGGGATTGGGGGGTTATAATTCACCCCTCCACTTT.

The sample holds many counts of this clonotype. The chain uses TRBV20-1 and TRBJ2-3; the match to TRBD2 covers 11 bases. V trimming: 5 bases; J trimming: 0 bases; junction bases outside the gene matches: 10. The CDR3 spans 17 residues. Germline-derived CDR1 and CDR2 are DFQATT and SNEGSKA (reference sequence). The CDR3 reads CSAAKLAGVFSTDTQYF. The CDR3 nucleotides read TGCAGTGCTGCGAAACTAGCGGGAGTGTTTAGCACAGATACGCAGTATTTT.

The V call is TRBV7-9, the J call TRBJ2-3, with D unclear. V was pared by 5 bases and J by 9 bases, with 15 bases between. The V gene's germline CDR1 is SEHNR and CDR2 FQNEAQ (reference sequence). The CDR3 is 13 amino acids. This CDR3 is CASSENSQTTQYF. The CDR3, as DNA: TGTGCCAGCAGCGAAAACAGCCAAACCACGCAGTATTTT.

This clonotype has only a few counts. It may be a read error: a sequence one base away is much more abundant. The gene calls are TRBV19 and TRBJ2-2, with D uncertain. V dropped 3 bases and J dropped 3 bases, with 14 bases sitting between them. Germline lookup yields CDR1 LNHDA and CDR2 SQIVND (reference sequence). CDR3 length: 16 amino acids. CDR3 DNA: TGTGCCAGTAGTATCTGGTTAGGGAAGGACACCGGGGAGCTGTTTTTT. Translating gives CASSIWLGKDTGELFF.

Ten or more counts support this clonotype. The genes are TRBV12-5 and TRBJ1-2, with D perhaps TRBD1 (5 bases). Germline lookup yields CDR1 LGHNT and CDR2 FRNRAP. The CDR3 is made up of 12 amino acids. Trimming shortened V by 3 bases and J by 4 bases, and 6 bases separated the two germline ends. CDR3 loop: CASGFTGYGYTF. The CDR3 nucleotides are TGTGCTAGTGGTTTTACAGGCTATGGCTACACCTTC.

The J gene is TRBJ2-3, the V gene TRBV11-1; D is unresolved. Trimming shortened V by 3 bases and J by 2 bases, and 9 bases separated the two germline ends. This CDR3 has 14 residues. The V gene's germline CDR1 is SGHAT and CDR2 FQDESV (reference sequence). CDR3 DNA sequence: TGTGCCAGCAGCTTTATATCTTACACAGATACGCAGTATTTT. Amino acid sequence: CASSFISYTDTQYF.

This clonotype was seen repeatedly, ten times or more. This CDR3 is CASSLGAAGGGWEQYF. For the CDR3, the DNA is TGTGCCAGCAGCTTAGGGGCGGCGGGGGGTGGTTGGGAGCAGTACTTC. The chain couples TRBV7-2 to TRBJ2-7, with 8 bases matching TRBD2. This CDR3 is 16 amino acids long. Germline lookup yields CDR1 SGHTA and CDR2 FQGNSA. V dropped 1 base and J dropped 7; count of bases not matched to a gene: 12.

This clonotype occurred once. Relative to the germline gene, one junction end is altered; a read error may explain this. J is TRBJ2-7 and V is TRBV20-1; 7 nucleotides agree with TRBD1. Germline CDR1 DFQATT, CDR2 SNEGSKA (reference sequence). This CDR3 spans 15 amino acids. CDR3 amino acids: CSAARQGVKTYEQDF. In DNA form, the CDR3 reads TGCAGTGCCGCCAGACAGGGTGTAAAAACCTACGAGCAGGACTTC.

This clonotype is classed as medium-sized. The chain employs TRBV7-9 and TRBJ2-2; 7 nucleotides line up with TRBD1. The CDR3 is made up of 15 amino acids. CDR1 is SEHNR and CDR2 is FQNEAQ in the germline V gene (reference sequence). Unmatched junction bases numbered 7, after V lost 2 bases and J lost 7 bases. The CDR3 sequence is CASSLRKQGFGELFF. The CDR3 region has the DNA TGTGCCAGCAGCTTACGAAAACAGGGGTTCGGGGAGCTGTTTTTT.

The CDR3 reads CAWSGWDNEQFF. CDR3 nucleotides: TGTGCCTGGAGTGGCTGGGACAATGAGCAGTTCTTC. The V and J genes are TRBV30 and TRBJ2-1; no definite D call. V was clipped by 1 base and J by 5 bases, with 6 bases between them. CDR3 length: 12 amino acids. CDR1 GTSNPN and CDR2 SVGIG come from the germline V gene (reference sequence).

This clonotype occurred many times. The chain is built from TRBV20-1 and TRBJ1-3; 7 bases fit TRBD1. Trimming cost V 3 bases and J 0 bases; bases outside gene matches: 2. This CDR3 contains 14 residues. CDR1 and CDR2 (germline): DFQATT, SNEGSKA (reference sequence). The CDR3 region has the DNA TGCAGTGCTAGCGACAGGGACTCTGGAAACACCATATATTTT. It codes for CSASDRDSGNTIYF.

This clonotype was counted at least ten times. In DNA form, the CDR3 reads TGCAGTGCTAGAGGGGGGAGTGGTGCCTACGAGCAGTACTTC. Translated, it gives CSARGGSGAYEQYF. The V gene is TRBV20-1, the J gene TRBJ2-7; D is tentatively TRBD1 or TRBD2 (5 bases each). The V end was cut by 1 base, the J end by 2 bases, with 12 bases between. Germline CDR1 and CDR2: DFQATT and SNEGSKA (reference sequence). CDR3 length: 14 residues.

The rearrangement joins TRBV25-1 to TRBJ2-4; TRBD2 aligns across 14 bases. CDR1 and CDR2 from the germline V gene are MGHDK and SYGVNS. The CDR3 is 20 residues long. J gave up 0 bases and V 3 bases, and 10 bases lay outside the gene matches. CDR3 bases: TGTGCCAGCAGTGAGACTAGCGGGAGGGAGACTGAATTAGCCAAAAACATTCAGTACTTC. It encodes CASSETSGRETELAKNIQYF.

There are many counts of this clonotype. The rearrangement uses TRBV5-5 and TRBJ2-7; D is possibly TRBD1 (6 bases). In germline, CDR1 is SGHKS, CDR2 YYEKEE (reference sequence). The CDR3 covers 15 residues. Between the trimmed V and J ends, which lost 5 bases and 1 base, there was a span of 16 bases. As DNA, the CDR3 is TGTGCCAGCAGGTCCGAGCCGGGGACATCCTACGAGCAGTACTTC. Residues: CASRSEPGTSYEQYF.

The sample holds a few counts of this clonotype. The J gene is TRBJ2-2, the V gene TRBV6-1, with TRBD1 matching 9 bases. V was clipped by 6 bases and J by 5 bases; unmatched bases: 10. Germline CDR1 is MNHNS and CDR2 is SASEGT. The CDR3 runs to 16 residues. CDR3 nucleotide sequence: TGTGCCAGCAGGATCGACAGGGGGGGTAGTACCGGGGAGCTGTTTTTT. Amino acids: CASRIDRGGSTGELFF.

The chain has TRBV7-9 and TRBJ2-2, with 9 bases identical to TRBD2. Germline CDR1 is SEHNR and CDR2 is FQNEAQ (reference sequence). CDR3 length: 17 residues. J lost 2 bases, V lost 6 bases, and 10 bases had no gene match. CDR3 nucleotide sequence: TGTGCCAGCAGGGCGACTAGCGGAGTCTCAAACACCGGGGAGCTGTTTTTT. This sequence encodes CASRATSGVSNTGELFF.

The table lists this clonotype with many counts. The chain combines TRBV7-2 with TRBJ1-2, with 8 positions matching TRBD1. From germline, CDR1 is SGHTA and CDR2 FQGNSA. The V and J ends lost 4 bases and 8 bases, in that order; junction bases with no gene match: 6. The CDR3 sequence is 13 residues long. CDR3 nucleotide sequence: TGTGCCAGCAGCTCACGGACAGGGCAGGGCTACACCTTC. Its translation is CASSSRTGQGYTF.

This clonotype was counted at least ten times. The gene calls are TRBV2 and TRBJ1-2; D perhaps matches TRBD1 (5 bases). V lost 8 bases and J 5 bases, leaving 15 bases between the germline ends. CDR1 and CDR2 (germline): SNHLY, FYNNEI. The CDR3 loop spans 13 amino acids. CDR3 bases: TGTGCCAGCCTCCCGACAGCTTTGTATGGCTACACCTTC. This encodes CASLPTALYGYTF. Based on the CDR3 plus reference TRBV2 and TRBJ1-2, the full variable domain is EPEVTQTPSHQVTQMGQEVILRCVPISNHLYFYWYRQILGQKVEFLVSFYNNEISEKSEIFDDQFSVERPDGSNFTLKIRSTKLEDSAMYFCASLPTALYGYTFGSGTRLTVV.

This clonotype was counted many times. The chain combines TRBV5-1 with TRBJ2-5; tentatively, D is TRBD1 (6 bases). Germline loops: CDR1 SGHRS, CDR2 YFSETQ. CDR3 length: 18 residues. The V end lost 1 base, the J end lost 4 bases, and 23 bases lay between the germline ends. The chain's CDR3 is CASSLISGTNYAGETQYF. In DNA, the CDR3 is TGCGCCAGCAGCTTGATTTCCGGGACAAATTATGCCGGAGAGACCCAGTACTTC. Full variable domain (rest looked up from reference TRBV5-1 and TRBJ2-5): KAGVTQTPRYLIKTRGQQVTLSCSPISGHRSVSWYQQTPGQGLQFLFEYFSETQRNKGNFPGRFSGRQFSNSRSEMNVSTLELGDSALYLCASSLISGTNYAGETQYFGPGTRLLVL.

The chain combines TRBV6-6 with TRBJ2-7; D might be TRBD1 (6 bases). Per the germline V gene, CDR1 is MNHNY and CDR2 is SVGAGI (reference sequence). The CDR3 is 13 residues long. Deletions cut 2 bases from V and 6 bases from J, with 11 bases between. The CDR3 DNA reads TGTGCCAGCAGTTACGGCAGGGGCGGCGAGCAGTACTTC. Its translation: CASSYGRGGEQYF.

The rearrangement joins TRBV20-1 to TRBJ2-7; 7 bases line up with TRBD2. Germline assignment: CDR1 DFQATT and CDR2 SNEGSKA (reference sequence). Trimming removed 0 bases from V and 4 bases from J; junction bases left unmatched: 12. There are 16 residues in the CDR3. The DNA for the CDR3 is TGCAGTGCTAGAGATCTCGCGGGAGCTCACGTGTACGAGCAGTACTTC. As protein: CSARDLAGAHVYEQYF.

This clonotype was detected many times. The V gene is TRBV12-3 or TRBV12-4, the J gene TRBJ2-5; 11 bases align to TRBD2. The CDR3 covers 16 residues. J lost 2 bases, V lost 6 bases, and 8 bases had no gene match. The CDR3 DNA is TGTGCCAGCAGCCTTGGACTAGCGGGTGGACAAGAGACCCAGTACTTC. Protein sequence: CASSLGLAGGQETQYF.

This clonotype came up many times. The chain combines TRBV10-3 with TRBJ2-1, with 7 bases aligning to TRBD2. Per germline, CDR1 ENHRY and CDR2 SYGVKD. Trimming removed 2 bases from V and 3 bases from J; junction bases left unmatched: 7. This CDR3 has 16 residues. CDR3 sequence (DNA): TGTGCCATCAGTGAGCAGGTCGGGAGGAACTACAATGAGCAGTTCTTC. It encodes CAISEQVGRNYNEQFF.

This clonotype was seen at least ten times. This CDR3 is CASSTTGTSGSSEQFF. DNA for the CDR3: TGTGCCAGCAGCACAACTGGGACTAGCGGGAGTTCTGAGCAGTTCTTC. The chain couples TRBV9 to TRBJ2-1, with 14 positions matching TRBD2. Per germline, CDR1 SGDLS and CDR2 YYNGEE. The CDR3 totals 16 residues. V dropped 4 bases and J dropped 9; count of bases not matched to a gene: 9.

There are many counts of this clonotype. V gene TRBV19 combines with J gene TRBJ2-5; the D is unclear. Trimming removed 1 base from V and 5 bases from J, with 14 bases in between. Germline CDR1 is LNHDA and CDR2 is SQIVND (reference sequence). CDR3 size: 15 residues. The chain's CDR3 is CASSIASGYYETQYF. The CDR3 DNA reads TGTGCCAGTAGTATAGCATCAGGTTATTACGAGACCCAGTACTTC.

This clonotype was recorded many times. V is TRBV6-5 and J is TRBJ1-2, with 7 bases identical to TRBD1. In germline, CDR1 is MNHEY, CDR2 SVGAGI. The V gene end was trimmed by 6 bases and the J gene end by 2 bases; junction bases not matched to a gene: 3. CDR3 length: 13 amino acids. In DNA, the CDR3 is TGTGCCAGCAGATCGGACAGGAACTATGGCTACACCTTC. This sequence encodes CASRSDRNYGYTF.